This paragraph reports one TCR beta chain. Deep level was the assay's run setting. Data came from immunoSEQ multiplex PCR; TCRdb stores just in-frame clones and leaves some out. This repertoire shows some 1.5 million clones, approximately 96% found once; its top ten account for approximately 1.1%. This sample was included in a study of shared clonotypes between healthy human individuals. Study-level information: For every donor, three CD4 naive, three CD4 memory, two CD8 naive and one CD8 memory plates were used.

The study drew its donors from healthy HIV-negative adults without recent acute infections or vaccinations. The germline V gene has CDR1 MNHNS and CDR2 SASEGT. V was clipped by 2 bases and J by 5 bases, with 13 bases between them. This CDR3 contains 14 residues. This receptor was obtained from a man in his thirties or forties in good health. The source material was naive CD4+ T cells sorted from blood. Sample subset: CD45RA+ positively selected. This chain links TRBV6-1 with TRBJ2-7; no reliable D call. The CDR3 spells CASSESIGLHEQYF. In DNA, the CDR3 is TGTGCCAGCAGTGAATCGATAGGGCTCCACGAGCAGTACTTC.